These 16 T cell receptor beta chains were all obtained from the same sample, sequenced in a study of CD8+ T cells in alopecia areata. Following RNA extraction, reverse transcription yielded cDNA that acted as the sequencing template. Here immunoSEQ multiplex PCR was the method, and the copy in TCRdb shows in-frame clones only, minus some. The profile shows roughly 250,000 clones, less than 80% of them singletons. The input for sequencing was CD4+ T cells sorted from blood, taken at week 0. These receptors all come from a human donor with alopecia areata.

The chain has TRBV30 and TRBJ2-1; D unresolved. The CDR3 loop spans 12 amino acids. CDR1 is GTSNPN and CDR2 is SVGIG in the germline V gene (reference sequence). V lost 0 bases to trimming and J lost 9 bases, with 9 bases between them. CDR3 DNA: TGTGCCTGGAGTGTACTTCCCTCTGAGCAGTTCTTC. Translation gives CAWSVLPSEQFF.

This chain links TRBV6-5 with TRBJ1-2; D call uncertain. This CDR3 is built from 12 residues. Trimming took 8 bases from V and 14 from J, leaving 21 bases between them. Germline V lookup: CDR1 MNHEY, CDR2 SVGAGI. This CDR3 reads CASCRGTRQWTF. The CDR3 nucleotides are TGTGCCAGCTGCCGGGGTACTAGGCAGTGGACCTTC.

This chain connects TRBV29-1 to TRBJ2-5; D might be TRBD1 or TRBD2, each matching 5 bases. Germline-derived CDR1 and CDR2 are SQVTM and ANQGSEA. The CDR3 runs to 12 residues. The V end lost 6 bases, the J end lost 1 base, and 9 bases lay between the germline ends. The DNA of the CDR3 is TGCAGCGTACGAGGGGCCCAAGAGACCCAGTACTTC. Protein product: CSVRGAQETQYF.

The sample holds a few counts of this clone. The rearrangement joins TRBV29-1 to TRBJ2-5; D possibly corresponds to TRBD1 (5 bases). The germline V gene encodes CDR1 SQVTM and CDR2 ANQGSEA. Deletions cut 1 base from V and 5 bases from J, with 17 bases between. The CDR3 totals 15 residues. In DNA form, the CDR3 reads TGCAGCGTTGAAGGGGGTCCCAAGAACAGGGAGACCCAGTACTTC. Its translation: CSVEGGPKNRETQYF.

V usage is TRBV30 and J usage is TRBJ2-7; D is perhaps TRBD1 (6 bases). This CDR3 has 13 amino acids. Germline CDR1 and CDR2: GTSNPN and SVGIG (reference sequence). The CDR3 loop is CAARTALSYEQYF. The CDR3 DNA follows: TGTGCTGCCCGGACAGCCCTTTCCTACGAGCAGTACTTC. The full variable domain, its missing parts supplied by reference TRBV30 and TRBJ2-7, is SQTIHQWPATLVQPVGSPLSLECTVEGTSNPNLYWYRQAAGRGLQLLFYSVGIGQISSEVPQNLSASRPQDRQFILSSKKLLLSDSGFYLCAARTALSYEQYFGPGTRLTVT.

This clone was seen a few times. This same CDR3 is encoded by further DNA sequences in the sample. The chain carries TRBV5-1 and TRBJ2-3, with D maybe TRBD1 (5 bases). Looked up from germline, CDR1 is SGHRS and CDR2 is YFSETQ. V lost 0 bases, J lost 0 bases, and 5 bases lay in between. The CDR3 runs to 14 residues. CDR3 in amino acids: CASSLGQSTDTQYF. CDR3 sequence (DNA): TGCGCCAGCAGCTTGGGACAGAGCACAGATACGCAGTATTTT.

The V gene is TRBV5-4, the J gene TRBJ2-5; the D call may be TRBD1 or TRBD2 (7 bases each). Germline lookup yields CDR1 SGHNT and CDR2 YYREEE (reference sequence). CDR3 length: 14 amino acids. The V end was cut by 4 bases, the J end by 4 bases, with 14 bases between. This CDR3 is CASSRQGGGETQYF. The CDR3 DNA reads as TGTGCCAGCAGCCGACAGGGAGGGGGAGAGACCCAGTACTTC.

In its sample, this clone was seen once. The chain combines TRBV15 with TRBJ1-2, with D unresolved. Per germline, CDR1 LNHNV and CDR2 YYDKDF (reference sequence). The CDR3 loop spans 14 amino acids. V was pared by 4 bases and J by 3 bases, with 12 bases between. The CDR3 reads CATSTGTVDYGYTF. CDR3 in DNA: TGTGCCACCAGCACTGGAACAGTAGACTATGGCTACACCTTC.

The rearrangement joins TRBV5-1 to TRBJ2-5; 8 positions agree with TRBD1. This CDR3 is 14 amino acids long. Germline assignment: CDR1 SGHRS and CDR2 YFSETQ. V was pared by 6 bases and J by 2 bases, with 6 bases of the junction left unmatched. CDR3 coding DNA: TGCGCCAGCACTTCCGGACAGGGACAAGAGACCCAGTACTTC. Translation gives CASTSGQGQETQYF.

This sequence joins TRBV5-1 and TRBJ2-1; D remains unclear. Between the trimmed V and J ends, which lost 1 base and 5 bases, there was a span of 10 bases. The CDR3 covers 14 residues. From germline, CDR1 is SGHRS and CDR2 YFSETQ. CDR3 nucleotide sequence: TGCGCCAGCAGCTTGTGGGCACCGAACAATGAGCAGTTCTTC. Translated, it gives CASSLWAPNNEQFF. Using reference TRBV5-1 and TRBJ2-1 for the parts outside the CDR3, the full variable domain is KAGVTQTPRYLIKTRGQQVTLSCSPISGHRSVSWYQQTPGQGLQFLFEYFSETQRNKGNFPGRFSGRQFSNSRSEMNVSTLELGDSALYLCASSLWAPNNEQFFGPGTRLTVL.

The chain has TRBV27 and TRBJ1-6, with 7 bases that match TRBD1. Trimming at V came to 6 bases and at J to 9 bases, leaving 14 bases not matched to a gene. The CDR3 is 16 residues long. In germline, CDR1 is MNHEY, CDR2 SMNVEV (reference sequence). The CDR3 here is CASSQTLRGPGSPLHF. CDR3 bases: TGTGCCAGCAGCCAAACCCTGAGGGGGCCTGGTTCACCCCTCCACTTT.

The chain carries TRBV5-4 and TRBJ1-2; D is possibly TRBD1 (5 bases). CDR3 length: 12 residues. V gave up 4 bases and J gave up 8 bases, with 12 bases separating them. CDR1 is SGHNT and CDR2 is YYREEE in the germline V gene (reference sequence). CDR3 sequence (DNA): TGTGCCAGCAGCGACCAGGGAAGAGGCTACACCTTC. Translating it yields CASSDQGRGYTF. Together with reference TRBV5-4 and TRBJ1-2, the CDR3 gives the full variable domain: ETGVTQSPTHLIKTRGQQVTLRCSSQSGHNTVSWYQQALGQGPQFIFQYYREEENGRGNFPPRFSGLQFPNYSSELNVNALELDDSALYLCASSDQGRGYTFGSGTRLTVV.

The chain carries TRBV30 and TRBJ2-3; D is perhaps TRBD2 (6 bases). The CDR3 totals 15 residues. Germline V lookup: CDR1 GTSNPN, CDR2 SVGIG (reference sequence). Trimming took off 5 bases at V and 0 bases at J, with 15 bases between the two ends. Here the CDR3 reads CAWFRAGTSTDTQYF. In DNA form, the CDR3 reads TGTGCCTGGTTCCGAGCAGGGACTAGCACAGATACGCAGTATTTT.

J is TRBJ2-5 and V is TRBV14; 10 positions match TRBD1. The germline CDR1 and CDR2 sequences are SGHDN and FVKESK. The CDR3 sequence is 17 residues long. J lost 6 bases, V lost 4 bases, and 14 bases had no gene match. The CDR3 is CASSPYQTDRGEKTQYF. CDR3 in DNA: TGTGCCAGCAGCCCGTATCAAACGGACAGGGGGGAGAAGACCCAGTACTTC.

The V call is TRBV25-1, the J call TRBJ1-5; 8 bases are shared with TRBD1. J was trimmed by 2 bases and V by 6 bases; bases with no gene match: 3. The CDR3 totals 14 residues. Germline lookup yields CDR1 MGHDK and CDR2 SYGVNS. As DNA, the CDR3 is TGTGCCAGCAGCCCGGACAGGGGCAATCAGCCCCAGCATTTT. Translation: CASSPDRGNQPQHF.

A single count supports this clone. The V gene is TRBV6-5, the J gene TRBJ2-5, with a possible D match to TRBD1 (5 bases). CDR1 is MNHEY, CDR2 SVGAGI, per germline. Trimming removed 8 bases at V and 4 bases at J, with 11 bases between. The CDR3 is 12 amino acids. The CDR3 protein is CASGLGAETQYF. For the CDR3, the DNA is TGTGCCAGCGGCTTAGGGGCAGAGACCCAGTACTTC.